The 10 T cell receptor beta chains given below trace back to one sample, sequenced in a study of cytomegalovirus exposure and HLA in healthy donors. With 60 Vbeta and 13 Jbeta primers, the PCR was carried out. TCRdb's table, derived via immunoSEQ multiplex PCR, lists solely in-frame clones and lacks some. Here the sample spans some 170,000 clones, about 69% being singletons. The specimen was PBMCs. The receptor source for this set is a human donor in good health.

The V call is TRBV7-9, the J call TRBJ1-2, with 8 bases matching TRBD1. V lost 5 bases, J lost 3 bases, and 5 bases stayed unmatched. The CDR3 spans 14 residues. Germline CDR1 and CDR2: SEHNR and FQNEAQ (reference sequence). The CDR3 DNA sequence: TGTGCCAGCAGCCCCGGACAGGGAGACTATGGCTACACCTTC. Residues: CASSPGQGDYGYTF.

This sequence joins TRBV10-3 and TRBJ1-2; D remains unclear. Germline CDR1 is ENHRY and CDR2 is SYGVKD. Trimming shortened V by 4 bases and J by 4 bases, and 16 bases separated the two germline ends. This CDR3 spans 15 amino acids. The CDR3 here is CAISGTRDARYGYTF. The CDR3 nucleotides read TGTGCCATCAGTGGAACCCGGGATGCGCGCTATGGCTACACCTTC.

This chain joins TRBV7-2 and TRBJ2-7, with 10 nucleotides matching TRBD1. The CDR3 consists of 16 residues. V was pared by 2 bases and J by 5 bases, with 9 bases of the junction left unmatched. CDR1 is SGHTA and CDR2 is FQGNSA in the germline V gene. The CDR3 here is CASSLPPGQGTDEQYF. For the CDR3, the DNA is TGTGCCAGCAGCTTACCTCCGGGACAGGGGACCGACGAGCAGTACTTC.

This clone was observed once. V is TRBV12-5 and J is TRBJ1-1, with D possibly being TRBD1 (5 bases). Germline V lookup: CDR1 LGHNT, CDR2 FRNRAP. V lost 5 bases, J lost 0 bases, and 13 bases lay in between. This CDR3 has 15 residues. The CDR3 sequence is CASGPRGSMNTEAFF. The CDR3 DNA is TGTGCTAGTGGTCCTAGGGGCAGCATGAACACTGAAGCTTTCTTT.

V is TRBV4-1 and J is TRBJ2-5; 7 nucleotides line up with TRBD1. The DNA end is a closer match to TRBJ2-7, so the J assignment may be wrong. This CDR3 has 15 residues. Germline V CDR1 and CDR2: MGHRA, YSYEKL. The CDR3 DNA is TGCGCCAGCAGCCAAGATAGGGGGCTTTCCTACGAGCAGTACTTC. The encoded protein is CASSQDRGLSYEQYF.

This chain connects TRBV27 to TRBJ2-1; the D gene is possibly TRBD2 (6 bases). This CDR3 region has 16 residues. Germline CDR1 reads MNHEY; CDR2 reads SMNVEV (reference sequence). V was pared by 2 bases and J by 2 bases, with 13 bases between. For the CDR3, the DNA is TGTGCCAGCAGTTTAGACTGGGACTCGGCCTACAATGAGCAGTTCTTC. Its translation is CASSLDWDSAYNEQFF.

The chain has TRBV4-1 and TRBJ2-1, with D possibly matching TRBD1 (6 bases). V lost 0 bases to trimming and J lost 5 bases, with 14 bases between them. The CDR3 sequence is 16 residues long. Germline assignment: CDR1 MGHRA and CDR2 YSYEKL. This chain's CDR3 is CASSQDQRGTNNEQFF. The CDR3 DNA follows: TGCGCCAGCAGCCAAGATCAAAGGGGGACAAACAATGAGCAGTTCTTC.

The rearrangement links TRBV6-4 to TRBJ2-1, with TRBD1 matching 9 bases. This CDR3 has 15 residues. CDR1 is MRHNA and CDR2 is SNTAGT in the germline V gene. Trimming took 5 bases from V and 0 from J; bases not matched to a gene: 2. The CDR3 sequence is CASSPGQGSYNEQFF. In DNA form, the CDR3 reads TGTGCCAGCAGTCCGGGACAGGGCTCCTACAATGAGCAGTTCTTC.

The count of this clone is one. The chain couples TRBV29-1 to TRBJ2-5; D perhaps matches TRBD2 (6 bases). Deletions cut 6 bases from V and 5 bases from J, with 16 bases between. CDR1 SQVTM and CDR2 ANQGSEA come from the germline V gene. The CDR3 consists of 13 residues. The CDR3 protein is CSVPGLSAETQYF. The CDR3 DNA sequence: TGCAGCGTCCCGGGACTCTCTGCGGAGACCCAGTACTTC.

V is TRBV6-6 and J is TRBJ1-2, with unresolved D. Germline CDR1 reads MNHNY; CDR2 reads SVGAGI (reference sequence). V gave up 4 bases and J gave up 5 bases, with 8 bases separating them. The CDR3 totals 12 residues. In DNA form, the CDR3 reads TGTGCCAGCAGTTCAGCGGGGTATGGCTACACCTTC. Amino acid sequence: CASSSAGYGYTF.